This TCR beta chain was observed in a study of OX40 agonist ivuxolimab in advanced cancers. Across the whole study: It was ivuxolimab, an agonistic anti-OX40 (CD134) antibody, that patients were treated with.

Exclusion of a patient followed from autoimmune disease history or systemic immunosuppression. The CDR3 is 15 residues long. The germline V and J ends were trimmed by 5 bases and 8 bases, with 18 bases remaining between them. The germline gives CDR1 MNHEY, CDR2 SVGAGI. Produced via immunoSEQ multiplex PCR; TCRdb's table is partial and in-frame only. The sample includes about 71,000 clones, about 88% of them seen just once. The V gene is TRBV6-5, the J gene TRBJ1-4, with unresolved D. The sample consisted of CD4+ or CD8+ T cells sorted from blood, taken in a trial of the OX40 agonist ivuxolimab. This TCR was sampled from an adult with an advanced solid tumor such as melanoma, head and neck, liver or kidney cancer. The CDR3 region is CASSNQAGLREKLFF. CDR3 bases: TGTGCCAGCAGTAACCAAGCCGGGCTGAGGGAAAAACTGTTTTTT.